A selection of T cell receptor beta chains follows, all from one sample in a study of T cell responses to AZD1222 COVID-19 vaccine. Some clones are missing from TCRdb's copy, which holds only in-frame ones; the method was immunoSEQ multiplex PCR. This repertoire includes over 130,000 clones. Sequencing was done on a sample of peripheral blood. The receptor set was obtained from an adult in good health. CDR3s include the opening cysteine and the closing phenylalanine or tryptophan. The D gene is left open where the match is weak.

>TRBD1|TRBJ2-7|TRBV10-3
TGTGCCATCAGCTCTACAGGGGTGGACGAGCAGTACTTC
CAISSTGVDEQYF
>TRBD1|TRBJ1-1|TRBV4-1
TGCGCCAGCAGCCTCGATCAGGGGGTTAACACTGAAGCTTTCTTT
CASSLDQGVNTEAFF
>-|TRBJ2-5|TRBV28
TGTGCCAGCAGTTTATACCAAAGGGAGACCCAGTACTTC
CASSLYQRETQYF
>TRBD1|TRBJ2-5|TRBV28
TGTGCCAGCAGTTTCTCCGGCGGACAGGGATTAACACAAGAGACCCAGTACTTC
CASSFSGGQGLTQETQYF
>TRBD1|TRBJ2-7|TRBV19
TGTGCCACATCCCTCCGGGCGGGACAGGGGGCTTTAGACAGCTCCTACGAGCAGTACTTC
CATSLRAGQGALDSSYEQYF
>-|TRBJ1-4|TRBV7-9
TGTGCCAGCAGCTTAGCCGGTACGGTGAATGAAAAACTGTTTTTT
CASSLAGTVNEKLFF
>-|TRBJ1-1|TRBV6-6
TGTGCCAGCAGTTACCTAACTAGGAACACTGAAGCTTTCTTT
CASSYLTRNTEAFF
>-|TRBJ2-7|TRBV4-1
TGCGCCAGCAGCCAAGGGGCCGGGACGGTCTACGAGCAGTACTTC
CASSQGAGTVYEQYF
>TRBD1|TRBJ1-1|TRBV5-1
TGCGCCAGCAGCCTCTTCCCAGGGGGCAACACTGAAGCTTTCTTT
CASSLFPGGNTEAFF
>-|TRBJ1-5|TRBV2
TGTGCCAGCAGTGATCTGACAGAGAGGCAGCCCCAGCATTTT
CASSDLTERQPQHF
>-|TRBJ1-2|TRBV19
TGTGCCAGTAGTATTCACAACTATGGCTACACCTTC
CASSIHNYGYTF
>TRBD1|TRBJ1-1|TRBV6-6
TGTGCCAGCAGTCCCGGGACAGGACCACGATCGAACACTGAAGCTTTCTTT
CASSPGTGPRSNTEAFF
>TRBD1|TRBJ2-5|TRBV24-1
TGTGCCACCAGTGAAGAACAGGGGGCAGGGGAGACCCAGTACTTC
CATSEEQGAGETQYF
>-|TRBJ1-1|TRBV9
TGTGCCAGCAGCGGCGTACTCGATGAGGGGAGCGCTGAAGCTTTCTTT
CASSGVLDEGSAEAFF
>-|TRBJ1-2|TRBV20-1
TGCAGGGTCAACAACTATGGCTACACCTTC
CRVNNYGYTF
>TRBD2|TRBJ2-3|TRBV7-6
TGTGCCAGCAGCTTAGGTCTAGCGGGGGCACAGGATACGCAGTATTTT
CASSLGLAGAQDTQYF
>TRBD1|TRBJ2-7|TRBV3-1/TRBV3-2
TGTGCCAGCAGCCTTCGGGACAGTTCCTACGAGCAGTACTTC
CASSLRDSSYEQYF
>TRBD1|TRBJ2-2|TRBV11-3
TGTGCCAGCAGCTACCCCCCGGGACAGGGGACCGGGGAGCTGTTTTTT
CASSYPPGQGTGELFF
>-|TRBJ2-5|TRBV5-1
TGCGCCAGCAGCTTTGAATTTGAGACCCAGTACTTC
CASSFEFETQYF
>-|TRBJ1-2|TRBV4-1
TGCGCCAGCAGCCAAGATTTTGTTGTGAGTTCCCATCTTTCCTTC
CASSQDFVVSSHLSF
>-|TRBJ1-3|TRBV30
TGTGCCTGGAGCTGGGCCAGGGATTTCGCTGGAAACACCATATATTTT
CAWSWARDFAGNTIYF
>TRBD2|TRBJ2-5|TRBV5-1
TGCGCCAGCAGCTTGGGGGCTAGCGGGGATTACCAAGAGACCCAGTACTTC
CASSLGASGDYQETQYF
>-|TRBJ1-1|TRBV7-6
TGTGCCAGCAGCTTATCAGTTTACCGCACGAACACTGAAGCTTTCTTT
CASSLSVYRTNTEAFF
>TRBD1|TRBJ1-1|TRBV19
TGTGCCAGTAGTCTGGGGACAGTTGAAGCTTTCTTT
CASSLGTVEAFF
>-|TRBJ2-6|TRBV2
TGTGCCAGCAGCAGGGGCCCGAGCTCTGGGGCCAACGTCCTGACTTTC
CASSRGPSSGANVLTF
>-|TRBJ1-2|TRBV19
TGTGCCAGTAGTGCAGGGGTGAACTATGGCTACACCTTC
CASSAGVNYGYTF
>-|TRBJ2-5|TRBV28
TGTGCCAGCAGTCCCGTCTCTGGGCGGGGAGAGACCCAGTACTTC
CASSPVSGRGETQYF
>-|TRBJ2-3|TRBV2
TGTGCCAGCGGCCCAACTAGCACAGATACGCAGTATTTT
CASGPTSTDTQYF
>TRBD1|TRBJ1-5|TRBV11-2
TGTGCCAGCAGCATCGACAGGGGAGGCAATCAGCCCCAGCATTTT
CASSIDRGGNQPQHF
>-|TRBJ2-1|TRBV3-1/TRBV3-2
TGTGCCAGCAGCCAAGTGAAAGCAGAGCAGTTCTTC
CASSQVKAEQFF
>-|TRBJ1-1|TRBV30
TGTGCCTGGAGTCGGCAGACGAACACTGAAGCTTTCTTT
CAWSRQTNTEAFF
>-|TRBJ2-3|TRBV2
TGTGCCAGCTCGAGGGAAGGGGACACAGATACGCAGTATTTT
CASSREGDTDTQYF
>-|TRBJ1-3|TRBV11-2
TGTGCCAGCAGCCTTTCTTCTGGAAACACCATATATTTT
CASSLSSGNTIYF
>-|TRBJ1-1|TRBV7-2
TGTGCCAGCAGCTTAGAGGTGTGGGCCAGCGCTGAAGCTTTCTTT
CASSLEVWASAEAFF
>TRBD1|TRBJ1-2|TRBV19
TGTGCCAGTACCCCCACCGGACAGGGTCATGGCTACACCTTC
CASTPTGQGHGYTF
>-|TRBJ2-2|TRBV5-1
TGCGCCAGCAGGGCAGGGGCGTTGAACACCGGGGAGCTGTTTTTT
CASRAGALNTGELFF
>-|TRBJ2-2|TRBV18
TGTGCCAGCTCACCTAGAACCGGGGAGCTGTTTTTT
CASSPRTGELFF
>-|TRBJ1-3|TRBV7-2
TGTGCCAGCAGCCCATCAAGAAGTCAGATTAACACCATATATTTT
CASSPSRSQINTIYF
>-|TRBJ1-5|TRBV19
TGTGCCAGTAGTATTGCGGGAAGCAATCAGCCCCAGCATTTT
CASSIAGSNQPQHF
>-|TRBJ2-1|TRBV6-1
TGTGCCAGCAGTGAAACCATCAGGAGGGGGCTTAGGAGCTCCTACAATGAGCAGTTCTTC
CASSETIRRGLRSSYNEQFF
>-|TRBJ1-1|TRBV4-1
TGCGCCAGCAGCCAAGGGGGCTACCTCATGAACACTGAAGCTTTCTTT
CASSQGGYLMNTEAFF
>-|TRBJ1-2|TRBV30
TGTGCCTGGAGTGTACAGGATTTGGCTACTAACTATGGCTACACCTTC
CAWSVQDLATNYGYTF
>TRBD1|TRBJ1-3|TRBV6-5
TGTGCCAGCAGCAAGGACAGGTTTGGTGGAAACACCATATATTTT
CASSKDRFGGNTIYF
>TRBD1|TRBJ2-3|TRBV5-1
TGCGCCAGCAGCTTGACTGGTACAGGGGGTGGCACAGATACGCAGTATTTT
CASSLTGTGGGTDTQYF
>-|TRBJ1-2|TRBV6-4
TGTGCCAGCAGTGACCCGCGACAGGTAAAAAACCCTGGCTACACCTTC
CASSDPRQVKNPGYTF
>-|TRBJ1-1|TRBV6-5
TGTGCCAGCAGCACGACAGTGAACACTGAAGCTTTCTTT
CASSTTVNTEAFF
>-|TRBJ1-5|TRBV7-6
TGTGCCAGCAGCTTAAACAGCAATCAGCCCCAGCATTTT
CASSLNSNQPQHF
>-|TRBJ2-3|TRBV28
TGTGCCAGCAGTTTATTTCCCGGCAACACAGATACGCAGTATTTT
CASSLFPGNTDTQYF
>-|TRBJ2-2|TRBV18
TGTGCCAGCTCACCCTTGGCAGGGAGCGCGAACACCGGGGAGCTGTTTTTT
CASSPLAGSANTGELFF
>-|TRBJ2-1|TRBV7-2
TGTGCCAGCAGCTTTTCGGGGGTCGGGTTCTTC
CASSFSGVGFF
>-|TRBJ2-7|TRBV6-5
TGTGCCACCTGGGAGGGACACAGCTCCTACGAGCAGTACTTC
CATWEGHSSYEQYF
>-|TRBJ1-2|TRBV5-4
TGTGCCAGCAGGCCCCCCGGGGGAGGTGGCTATGGCTACACCTTC
CASRPPGGGGYGYTF
>TRBD1|TRBJ1-5|TRBV15
TGTGCCACCAGGAGAGACAGGGGCCAACAAGGGCCCCAGCATTTT
CATRRDRGQQGPQHF